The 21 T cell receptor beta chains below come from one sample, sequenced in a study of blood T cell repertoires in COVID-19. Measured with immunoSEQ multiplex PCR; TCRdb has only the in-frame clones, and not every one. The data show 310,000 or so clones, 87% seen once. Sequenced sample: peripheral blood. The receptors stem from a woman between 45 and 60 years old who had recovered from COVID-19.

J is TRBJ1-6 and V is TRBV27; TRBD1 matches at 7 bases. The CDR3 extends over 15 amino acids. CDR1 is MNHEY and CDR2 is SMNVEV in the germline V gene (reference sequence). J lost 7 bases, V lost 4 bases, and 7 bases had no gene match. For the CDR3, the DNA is TGTGCCAGCAGTTCTGGACAGGCGGCGAATTCACCCCTCCACTTT. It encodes CASSSGQAANSPLHF.

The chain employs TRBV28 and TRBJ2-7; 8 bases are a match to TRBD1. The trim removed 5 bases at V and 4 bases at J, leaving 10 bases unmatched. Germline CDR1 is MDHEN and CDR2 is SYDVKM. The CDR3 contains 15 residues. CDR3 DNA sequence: TGTGCCAGCAGTCTCCAGGGGACAGGCTATTACGAGCAGTACTTC. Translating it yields CASSLQGTGYYEQYF.

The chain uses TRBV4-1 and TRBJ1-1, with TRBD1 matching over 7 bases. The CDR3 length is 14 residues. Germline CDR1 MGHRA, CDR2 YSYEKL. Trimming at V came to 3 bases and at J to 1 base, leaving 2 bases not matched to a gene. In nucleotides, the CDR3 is TGCGCCAGCAGCCACCACAGGGGGAACACTGAAGCTTTCTTT. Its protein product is CASSHHRGNTEAFF.

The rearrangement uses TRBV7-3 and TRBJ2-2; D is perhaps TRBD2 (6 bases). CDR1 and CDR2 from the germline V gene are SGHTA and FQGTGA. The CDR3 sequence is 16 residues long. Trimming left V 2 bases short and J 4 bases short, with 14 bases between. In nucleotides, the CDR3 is TGTGCCAGCAGCTTAGGTGGCAGGGAGGCCACCGGGGAGCTGTTTTTT. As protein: CASSLGGREATGELFF.

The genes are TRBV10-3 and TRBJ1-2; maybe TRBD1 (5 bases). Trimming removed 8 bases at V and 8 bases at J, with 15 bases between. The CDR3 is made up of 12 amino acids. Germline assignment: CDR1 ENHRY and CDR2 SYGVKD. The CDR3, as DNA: TGTGCCATCTATCAGGGCGCGGCAGGCTACACCTTC. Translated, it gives CAIYQGAAGYTF.

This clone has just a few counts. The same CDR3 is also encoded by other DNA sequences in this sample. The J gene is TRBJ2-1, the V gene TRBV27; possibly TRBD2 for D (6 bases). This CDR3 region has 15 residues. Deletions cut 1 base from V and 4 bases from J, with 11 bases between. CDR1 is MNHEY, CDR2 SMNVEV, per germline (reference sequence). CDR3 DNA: TGTGCCAGCAGTTTATGGCTAGCGCCTTACAATGAGCAGTTCTTC. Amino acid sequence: CASSLWLAPYNEQFF.

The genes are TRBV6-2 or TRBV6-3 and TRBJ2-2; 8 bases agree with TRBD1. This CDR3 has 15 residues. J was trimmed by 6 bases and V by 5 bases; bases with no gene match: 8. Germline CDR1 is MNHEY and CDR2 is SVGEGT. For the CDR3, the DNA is TGTGCCAGCAGTCGTGGGATCAGGGGGCCCGGGGAGCTGTTTTTT. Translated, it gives CASSRGIRGPGELFF.

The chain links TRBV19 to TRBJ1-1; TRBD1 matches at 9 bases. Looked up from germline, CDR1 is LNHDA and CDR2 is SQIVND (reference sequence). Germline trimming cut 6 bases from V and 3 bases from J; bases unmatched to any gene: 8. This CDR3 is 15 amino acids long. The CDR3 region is CASRAGTGFYTEAFF. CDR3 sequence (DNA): TGTGCCAGTAGAGCCGGGACAGGGTTTTACACTGAAGCTTTCTTT. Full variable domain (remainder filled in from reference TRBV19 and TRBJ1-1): DGGITQSPKYLFRKEGQNVTLSCEQNLNHDAMYWYRQDPGQGLRLIYYSQIVNDFQKGDIAEGYSVSREKKESFPLTVTSAQKNPTAFYLCASRAGTGFYTEAFFGQGTRLTVV.

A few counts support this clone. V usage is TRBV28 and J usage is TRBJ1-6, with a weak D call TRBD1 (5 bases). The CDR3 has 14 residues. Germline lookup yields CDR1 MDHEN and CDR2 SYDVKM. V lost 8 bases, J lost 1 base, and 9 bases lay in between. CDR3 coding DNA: TGTGCCAGCGGGGGGGTGTCCTATAATTCACCCCTCCACTTT. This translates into CASGGVSYNSPLHF.

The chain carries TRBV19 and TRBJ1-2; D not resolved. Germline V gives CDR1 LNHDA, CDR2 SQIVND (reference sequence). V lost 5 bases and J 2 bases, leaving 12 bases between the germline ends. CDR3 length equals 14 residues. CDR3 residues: CASSWQEANYGYTF. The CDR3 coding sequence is TGTGCCAGTAGTTGGCAGGAGGCGAACTATGGCTACACCTTC.

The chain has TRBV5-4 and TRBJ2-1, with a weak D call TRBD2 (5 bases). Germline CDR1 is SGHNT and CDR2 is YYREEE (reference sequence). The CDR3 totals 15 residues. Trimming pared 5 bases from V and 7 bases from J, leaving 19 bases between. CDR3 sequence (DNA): TGTGCCAGCAGTTACGCTAGCCCGGTGGGGAATGAGCAGTTCTTC. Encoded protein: CASSYASPVGNEQFF.

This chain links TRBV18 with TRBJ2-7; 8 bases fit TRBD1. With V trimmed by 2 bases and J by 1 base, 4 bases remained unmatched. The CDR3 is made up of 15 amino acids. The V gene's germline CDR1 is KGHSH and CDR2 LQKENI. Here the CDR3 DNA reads TGTGCCAGCTCACCAGGACAGGGACCTTCCTACGAGCAGTACTTC. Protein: CASSPGQGPSYEQYF.

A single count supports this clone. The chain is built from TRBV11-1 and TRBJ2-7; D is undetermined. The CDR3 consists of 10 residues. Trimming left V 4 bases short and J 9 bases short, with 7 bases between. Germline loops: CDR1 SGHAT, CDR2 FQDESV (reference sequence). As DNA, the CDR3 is TGTGCCAGCAGCTCCCCAGGGCAGTACTTC. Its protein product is CASSSPGQYF.

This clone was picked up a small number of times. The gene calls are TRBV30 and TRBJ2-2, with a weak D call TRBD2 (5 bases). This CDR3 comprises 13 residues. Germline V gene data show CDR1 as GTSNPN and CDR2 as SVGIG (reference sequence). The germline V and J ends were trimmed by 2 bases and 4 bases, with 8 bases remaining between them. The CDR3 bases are TGTGCCTGGAGTAGGGAGAGCACCGGGGAGCTGTTTTTT. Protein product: CAWSRESTGELFF. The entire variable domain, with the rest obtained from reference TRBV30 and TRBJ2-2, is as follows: SQTIHQWPATLVQPVGSPLSLECTVEGTSNPNLYWYRQAAGRGLQLLFYSVGIGQISSEVPQNLSASRPQDRQFILSSKKLLLSDSGFYLCAWSRESTGELFFGEGSRLTVL.

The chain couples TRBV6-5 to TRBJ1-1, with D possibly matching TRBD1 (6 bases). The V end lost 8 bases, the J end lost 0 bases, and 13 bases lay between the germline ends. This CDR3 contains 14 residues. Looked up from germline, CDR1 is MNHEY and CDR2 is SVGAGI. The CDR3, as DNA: TGTGCCAGCGGACAGAACCCCATGAACACTGAAGCTTTCTTT. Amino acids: CASGQNPMNTEAFF.

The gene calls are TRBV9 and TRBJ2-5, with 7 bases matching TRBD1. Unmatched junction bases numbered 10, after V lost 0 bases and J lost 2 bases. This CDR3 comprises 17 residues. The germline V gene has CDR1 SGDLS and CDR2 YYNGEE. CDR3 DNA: TGTGCCAGCAGCGTAGCAGGGGGACGACGGACTCAAGAGACCCAGTACTTC. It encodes CASSVAGGRRTQETQYF.

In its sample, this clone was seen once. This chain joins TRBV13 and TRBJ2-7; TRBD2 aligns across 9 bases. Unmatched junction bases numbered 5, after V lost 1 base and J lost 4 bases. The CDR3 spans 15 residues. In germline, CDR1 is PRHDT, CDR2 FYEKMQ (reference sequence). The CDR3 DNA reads TGTGCCAGCAGCTTAGAGACTAGCGGCCATTACGAGCAGTACTTC. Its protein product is CASSLETSGHYEQYF.

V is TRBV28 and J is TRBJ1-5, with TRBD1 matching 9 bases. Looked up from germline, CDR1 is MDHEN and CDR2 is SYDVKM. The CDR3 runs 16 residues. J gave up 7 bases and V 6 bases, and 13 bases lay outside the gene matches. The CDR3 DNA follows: TGTGCCAGCAGACACTACCCGGGACAGGGAATCCAGCCCCAGCATTTT. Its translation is CASRHYPGQGIQPQHF.

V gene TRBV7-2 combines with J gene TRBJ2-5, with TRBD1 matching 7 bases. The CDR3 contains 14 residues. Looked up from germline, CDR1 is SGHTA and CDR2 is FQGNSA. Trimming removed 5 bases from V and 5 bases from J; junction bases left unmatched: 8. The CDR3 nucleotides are TGTGCCAGCAGCAACACAGGGGCCCCCGAGACCCAGTACTTC. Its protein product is CASSNTGAPETQYF. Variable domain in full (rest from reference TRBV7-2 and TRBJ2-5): GAGVSQSPSNKVTEKGKDVELRCDPISGHTALYWYRQSLGQGLEFLIYFQGNSAPDKSGLPSDRFSAERTGGSVSTLTIQRTQQEDSAVYLCASSNTGAPETQYFGPGTRLLVL.

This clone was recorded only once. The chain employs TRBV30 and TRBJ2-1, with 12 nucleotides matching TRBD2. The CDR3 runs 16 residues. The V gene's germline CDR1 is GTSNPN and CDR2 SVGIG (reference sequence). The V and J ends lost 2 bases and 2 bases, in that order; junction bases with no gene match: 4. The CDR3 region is CAWSTPSGRAYNEQFF. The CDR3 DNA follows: TGTGCCTGGAGTACGCCTAGCGGGAGGGCCTACAATGAGCAGTTCTTC.

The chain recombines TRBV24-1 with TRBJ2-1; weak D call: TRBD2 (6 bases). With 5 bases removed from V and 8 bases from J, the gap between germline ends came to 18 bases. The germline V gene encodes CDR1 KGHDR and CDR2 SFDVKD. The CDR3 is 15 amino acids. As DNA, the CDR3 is TGTGCCACCAGTGTGGCGGCGGGATCCATCGATGAGCAGTTCTTC. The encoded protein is CATSVAAGSIDEQFF.